This record concerns one TCR beta chain sequence. What it binds is not known. The sample comes from a study of PD-1 blockade in classical Hodgkin lymphoma. Relapse was seen in all patients after autologous stem cell transplantation, and brentuximab vedotin exposure was variable. General observations from the study: Healthy donors were reported to have higher baseline TCR diversity than newly diagnosed patients. Exclusion covered patients beginning nivolumab under 1 year post-ASCT. Diversity similar to that of newly diagnosed patients was seen at baseline in complete responders. The authors have not defined what causes the repertoire differences, possibly disease activity or prior therapy.

Produced via immunoSEQ multiplex PCR; TCRdb's table is partial and in-frame only. This table holds some 93,000 clones, about nine tenths found once. Material: peripheral blood mononuclear cells (PBMCs), obtained at baseline. The clonotype comes from a human donor with classical Hodgkin lymphoma.

The CDR3 loop reads CASSEVTTEGYEQYF. CDR3 bases: TGTGCCAGCAGTGAAGTAACTACTGAGGGATACGAGCAGTACTTC. This chain uses TRBV6-1 with TRBJ2-7, with D perhaps TRBD2 (5 bases). The ends were cut back, 1 base at V and 4 bases at J, with 14 bases in the middle. The CDR3 has 15 amino acids. CDR1 is MNHNS, CDR2 SASEGT, per germline.